Here is one TCR beta chain with its context. What it recognizes is unknown. Next came a second PCR, run for roughly 6 to 11 cycles, which used a sample-barcoded 5' primer along with a J-beta primer mix. From the 5' RACE reads, TCRdb called clonotypes with MiXCR, one entry per CDR3 protein. In the table there are about 1.5 million distinct CDR3 sequences, about 45% of which are singletons. The data were taken from a study of blood T cells in healthy people across ages. Study details: About one barcoded TCR beta cDNA was captured per two T cells. Study-level findings and limits: Comparison with aged donors showed that long-lived donors had more naive CD4+ cells and higher diversity.

The CDR3 is 18 residues long. Germline V gives CDR1 LGHNA, CDR2 YNFKEQ. With V trimmed by 1 base and J by 7 bases, 19 bases remained unmatched. The study drew donors from healthy Caucasian individuals in Russia aged roughly 6 to 90. Extractions gave at least 5 micrograms of total RNA per sample. The sample comprised blood. The chain joins TRBV4-2 to TRBJ2-7; TRBD2 matches 7 bases. The receptor comes from a young woman in good health. The CDR3 nucleotides are TGTGCCAGCAGCCAAGTGCCACTAGCGCCGAGCTCCTACAATGAGCAGTACTTC. Protein: CASSQVPLAPSSYNEQYF.